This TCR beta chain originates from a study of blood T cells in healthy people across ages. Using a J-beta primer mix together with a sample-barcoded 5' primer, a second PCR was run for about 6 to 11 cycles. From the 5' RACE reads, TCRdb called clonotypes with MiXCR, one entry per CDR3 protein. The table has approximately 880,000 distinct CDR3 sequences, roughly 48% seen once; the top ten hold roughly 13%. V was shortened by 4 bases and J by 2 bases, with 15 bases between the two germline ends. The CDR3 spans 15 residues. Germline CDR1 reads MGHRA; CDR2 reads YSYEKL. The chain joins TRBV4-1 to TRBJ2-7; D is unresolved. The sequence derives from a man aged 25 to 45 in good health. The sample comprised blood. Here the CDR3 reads CASSPTTAAPYEQYF. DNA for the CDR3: TGCGCCAGCAGCCCAACGACGGCCGCACCCTACGAGCAGTACTTC.